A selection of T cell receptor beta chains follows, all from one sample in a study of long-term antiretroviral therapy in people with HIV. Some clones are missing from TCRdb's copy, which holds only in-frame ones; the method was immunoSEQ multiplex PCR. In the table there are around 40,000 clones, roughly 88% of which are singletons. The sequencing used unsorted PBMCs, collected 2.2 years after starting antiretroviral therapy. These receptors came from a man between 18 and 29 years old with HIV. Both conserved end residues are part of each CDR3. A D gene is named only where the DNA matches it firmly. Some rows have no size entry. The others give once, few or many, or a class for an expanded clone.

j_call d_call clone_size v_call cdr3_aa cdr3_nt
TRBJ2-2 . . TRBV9 CASSPQGGRRLFF TGTGCCAGCAGCCCCCAGGGGGGACGAAGGTTGTTTTTT
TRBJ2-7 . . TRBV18 CASSPQGSDEQYF TGTGCCAGCTCACCACAGGGGTCGGACGAGCAGTACTTC
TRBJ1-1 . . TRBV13 CASSPQGSTEAFF TGTGCCAGCAGCCCCCAGGGGAGCACTGAAGCTTTCTTT
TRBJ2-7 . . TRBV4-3 CASSRDNSYEQYF TGCGCCAGCAGCCGGGACAACTCCTACGAGCAGTACTTC
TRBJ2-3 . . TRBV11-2 CASSSPEGWRTDTQYF TGTGCCAGCAGCTCCCCGGAGGGTTGGCGCACAGATACGCAGTATTTT
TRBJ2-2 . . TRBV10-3 CAITPGPATGELFF TGTGCCATCACCCCAGGGCCGGCCACCGGGGAGCTGTTTTTT
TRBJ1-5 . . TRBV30 CAWSEIVGGGGRPNSNQPQHF TGTGCCTGGAGCGAGATAGTTGGGGGGGGTGGGAGGCCTAATAGCAATCAGCCCCAGCATTTT
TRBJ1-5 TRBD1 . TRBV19 CASRRQGYSNQPQHF TGTGCCAGTAGGCGACAGGGGTATAGCAATCAGCCCCAGCATTTT
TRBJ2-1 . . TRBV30 CAWSEQGGWQFF TGTGCCTGGAGTGAACAGGGAGGGTGGCAGTTCTTC
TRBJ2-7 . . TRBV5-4 CASSLTGWGEQYF TGTGCCAGCAGCTTAACAGGCTGGGGCGAGCAGTACTTC
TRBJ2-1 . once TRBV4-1 CASSQDPALEQFF TGCGCCAGCAGCCAAGACCCAGCACTCGAGCAGTTCTTC
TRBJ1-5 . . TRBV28 CASSPFRGWGRNQPQHF TGTGCCAGCAGTCCCTTCAGGGGATGGGGCCGAAATCAGCCCCAGCATTTT
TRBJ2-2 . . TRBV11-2 CASSLEVWTANTGELFF TGTGCCAGCAGCTTAGAGGTCTGGACAGCAAACACCGGGGAGCTGTTTTTT
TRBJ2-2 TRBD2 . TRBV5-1 CASSFRTSGRTGELFF TGCGCCAGCAGCTTCAGGACTAGCGGGAGAACCGGGGAGCTGTTTTTT
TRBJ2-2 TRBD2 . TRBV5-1 CASSSLPGTSAARELFF TGCGCCAGCAGCTCCCTGCCCGGGACTAGCGCAGCCCGGGAGCTGTTTTTT
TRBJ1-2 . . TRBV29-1 CSVQPFGEGSAGYTF TGCAGCGTGCAACCCTTTGGGGAGGGATCGGCCGGCTACACCTTC
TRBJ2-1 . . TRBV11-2 CASSTGNEQFF TGTGCCAGCAGCACAGGCAATGAGCAGTTCTTC
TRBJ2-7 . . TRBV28 CASSSPTLPYEQYF TGTGCCAGCAGTTCCCCGACACTTCCCTACGAGCAGTACTTC
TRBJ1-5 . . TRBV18 CASSPGDFGPQHF TGTGCCAGCTCACCAGGGGACTTCGGGCCCCAGCATTTT
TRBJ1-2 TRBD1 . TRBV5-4 CASSSIQNRGYGYTF TGTGCCAGCAGCTCCATACAGAACAGGGGGTATGGCTACACCTTC
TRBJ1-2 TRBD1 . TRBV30 CAWDNRGNNYGYTF TGTGCCTGGGACAACAGGGGAAATAACTATGGCTACACCTTC
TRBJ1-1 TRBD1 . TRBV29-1 CSVGTGVGTEAFF TGCAGCGTAGGGACAGGGGTAGGGACTGAAGCTTTCTTT
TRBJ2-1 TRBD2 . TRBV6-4 CASSPSGGAGNEQFF TGTGCCAGCAGCCCTAGCGGGGGGGCGGGTAATGAGCAGTTCTTC
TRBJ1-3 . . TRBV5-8 CASSVGTILGNTIYF TGTGCCAGCAGCGTAGGGACAATATTAGGAAACACCATATATTTT
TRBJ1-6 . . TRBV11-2 CASSLDTLSSYNSPLHF TGTGCCAGCAGCTTAGATACCCTGTCGTCCTATAATTCACCCCTCCACTTT
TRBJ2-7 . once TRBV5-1 CASSLDGGPYSYEQYF TGCGCCAGCAGCTTGGATGGGGGGCCATACTCCTACGAGCAGTACTTC
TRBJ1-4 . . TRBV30 CAWGRATTNEKLFF TGTGCCTGGGGGCGGGCTACAACTAATGAAAAACTGTTTTTT
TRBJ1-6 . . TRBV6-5 CASSSEGRREPLHF TGTGCCAGCAGTTCGGAGGGGCGGCGTGAACCCCTCCACTTT
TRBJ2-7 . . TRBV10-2 CASSKGGAFYEQYF TGCGCCAGCTCCAAAGGGGGGGCCTTCTACGAGCAGTACTTC
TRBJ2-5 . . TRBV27 CASSLRPGSQETQYF TGTGCCAGCAGTTTAAGGCCGGGGTCTCAAGAGACCCAGTACTTC
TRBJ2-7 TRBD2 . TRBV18 CASSPASGLAAYEQYF TGTGCCAGCTCACCAGCTTCGGGACTAGCGGCCTACGAGCAGTACTTC
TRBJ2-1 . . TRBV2 CASSEGEYAYNEQFF TGTGCCAGCAGTGAAGGGGAGTACGCTTACAATGAGCAGTTCTTC
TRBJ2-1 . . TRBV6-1 CASSFNNEQFF TGTGCCAGCAGTTTCAATAATGAGCAGTTCTTC
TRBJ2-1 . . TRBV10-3 CAIRTEAESSYNEQFF TGTGCCATCAGGACCGAAGCGGAGAGCTCCTACAATGAGCAGTTCTTC
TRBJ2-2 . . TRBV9 CASSPANKELFF TGTGCCAGCAGCCCCGCAAATAAGGAGCTGTTTTTT
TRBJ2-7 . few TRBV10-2 CASSKQGYEQYF TGCGCCAGCAGTAAACAAGGCTACGAGCAGTACTTC
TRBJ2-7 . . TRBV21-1 CASSKKRPLGMYEQYF TGTGCCAGCAGCAAAAAAAGGCCCCTAGGAATGTACGAGCAGTACTTC
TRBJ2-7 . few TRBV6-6 CAGGTSYEQYF TGTGCCGGGGGGACTTCCTACGAGCAGTACTTC
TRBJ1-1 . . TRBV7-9 CASSLSGNTEAFF TGTGCCAGCAGCTTATCCGGGAACACTGAAGCTTTCTTT
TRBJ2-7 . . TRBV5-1 CASSQPLGAGPNYEQYF TGCGCCAGCAGCCAGCCCCTTGGGGCAGGACCCAACTACGAGCAGTACTTC
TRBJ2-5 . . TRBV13 CASSFGGETQYF TGTGCCAGCAGCTTCGGTGGAGAGACCCAGTACTTC
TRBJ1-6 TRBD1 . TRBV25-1 CASSVRDRDSPLHF TGTGCCAGCAGTGTACGGGACAGGGATTCACCCCTCCACTTT
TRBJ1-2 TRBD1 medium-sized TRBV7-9 CASSSQDWTGGRGYTF TGTGCCAGCAGCTCTCAGGACTGGACAGGGGGTAGAGGCTACACCTTC
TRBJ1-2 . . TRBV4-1 CASSHRNNYGYTF TGCGCCAGCAGCCATCGCAATAACTATGGCTACACCTTC
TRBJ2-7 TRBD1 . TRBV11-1 CASSLDRGNEQYF TGTGCCAGCAGCTTGGACAGGGGCAACGAGCAGTACTTC
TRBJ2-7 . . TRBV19 CASSIAGVTYEQYF TGTGCCAGTAGTATAGCGGGGGTCACCTACGAGCAGTACTTC